These 30 T cell receptor beta chains share one sample of origin, sequenced in a study of blood T cell repertoires in COVID-19. The data were produced by immunoSEQ multiplex PCR, yet TCRdb's version contains in-frame clones alone and is incomplete. The table lists some 70,000 clones, 91% of them singletons. Sequencing was performed on peripheral blood. The receptor set was obtained from a human donor with active COVID-19. The donor label of this sample is uncertain.

The gene calls are TRBV5-1 and TRBJ2-3, with 7 bases that match TRBD2. The germline CDR1 and CDR2 sequences are SGHRS and YFSETQ. The junction had 12 bases not matched to a gene; V was cut back by 4 bases and J by 4 bases. The CDR3 contains 16 residues. CDR3 sequence: CASSLGIAGRSDTQYF. CDR3 coding DNA: TGCGCCAGCAGCCTAGGGATAGCGGGTAGATCAGATACGCAGTATTTT.

This chain links TRBV12-3 or TRBV12-4 with TRBJ1-6; a weak D match, TRBD1 (5 bases). The V gene lost 5 bases and the J gene lost 6 bases, with 8 bases spanning the gap. This CDR3 has 13 amino acids. The CDR3 DNA follows: TGTGCCAGCAGTCGACAGATTAATTCACCCCTCCACTTT. Its translation: CASSRQINSPLHF.

This clone was observed a handful of times. V usage is TRBV10-3 and J usage is TRBJ1-5; D perhaps matches TRBD1 (6 bases). The CDR3 sequence is 14 residues long. V gave up 1 base and J gave up 7 bases, with 11 bases separating them. Germline CDR1 is ENHRY and CDR2 is SYGVKD. The CDR3 nucleotides are TGTGCCATCAGTGAGTTTGGACAGCAACAGCCCCAGCATTTT. Translated, it gives CAISEFGQQQPQHF.

The rearrangement joins TRBV6-6 to TRBJ2-2; possible D gene TRBD2, 5 bases. The CDR3 runs 16 residues. Trimming stripped 0 bases from V and 7 bases from J, with 15 bases between. Germline values: CDR1 MNHNY, CDR2 SVGAGI (reference sequence). CDR3: CASSYSMSRRNGELFF. The CDR3 DNA reads TGTGCCAGCAGTTACTCGATGAGCAGGAGGAACGGGGAGCTGTTTTTT.

The chain combines TRBV3-1 (or the pseudogene TRBV3-2) with TRBJ2-3; D is uncertain. The length of the CDR3 is 15 residues. Germline CDR1 and CDR2: LGHDT and YNNKEL (reference sequence). The V and J ends lost 3 bases and 5 bases respectively, with 15 bases between them. In DNA, the CDR3 is TGTGCCAGCAGCCATCCAGATCCCATGCAAGATACGCAGTATTTT. Translated: CASSHPDPMQDTQYF.

This chain connects TRBV4-2 to TRBJ2-7; TRBD2 matches 10 bases. The germline gives CDR1 LGHNA, CDR2 YNFKEQ. The CDR3 sequence is 15 residues long. V gave up 4 bases and J gave up 3 bases; unmatched junction bases: 6. The CDR3 bases are TGTGCCAGCAGCCGAACCCTAGCGGGAGTCTACGAGCAGTACTTC. Residues: CASSRTLAGVYEQYF.

This clone appeared a few times. The gene calls are TRBV19 and TRBJ1-5, with TRBD1 matching 7 bases. V trimming: 4 bases; J trimming: 7 bases; junction bases outside the gene matches: 7. There are 14 residues in the CDR3. Germline V gene data show CDR1 as LNHDA and CDR2 as SQIVND (reference sequence). In DNA form, the CDR3 reads TGTGCCAGTAGTACGGGACAGCCGGGGCAGCCCCAGCATTTT. The encoded protein is CASSTGQPGQPQHF.

This chain links TRBV6-6 with TRBJ1-1, with D perhaps matching TRBD1 (6 bases). With 7 bases removed from V and 0 bases from J, the gap between germline ends came to 9 bases. This CDR3 spans 13 amino acids. Germline lookup yields CDR1 MNHNY and CDR2 SVGAGI (reference sequence). CDR3 bases: TGTGCCAGCACTGGACAGCTGAACACTGAAGCTTTCTTT. Translation: CASTGQLNTEAFF.

This chain connects TRBV14 to TRBJ1-4; 7 positions match TRBD1. Germline CDR1 and CDR2: SGHDN and FVKESK. V trimming: 4 bases; J trimming: 10 bases; junction bases outside the gene matches: 18. This CDR3 comprises 17 residues. CDR3 amino acids: CASSRGTANLVGGKLFF. The CDR3 DNA reads as TGTGCCAGCAGCCGAGGGACAGCCAACTTAGTAGGGGGAAAACTGTTTTTT.

This chain uses TRBV9 with TRBJ1-4; 8 bases agree with TRBD1. This CDR3 spans 15 amino acids. Germline CDR1 and CDR2: SGDLS and YYNGEE. Losses at the gene ends were 4 bases for V and 4 bases for J; bases not matched to a gene: 6. The CDR3: CASSPGTGINEKLFF. In DNA form, the CDR3 reads TGTGCCAGCAGCCCCGGGACAGGTATTAATGAAAAACTGTTTTTT.

This clone was found once. V usage is TRBV5-1 and J usage is TRBJ2-1; the D is unclear. This CDR3 has 14 residues. V was clipped by 0 bases and J by 9 bases, with 13 bases between them. Germline V lookup: CDR1 SGHRS, CDR2 YFSETQ. The CDR3 region has the DNA TGCGCCAGCAGCTTGGGGGTTAGCCGTGGTGAGCAGTTCTTC. Translation gives CASSLGVSRGEQFF.

The rearrangement joins TRBV29-1 to TRBJ1-4; TRBD1 matches 7 bases. The CDR3 length is 14 residues. J gave up 7 bases and V 5 bases, and 10 bases lay outside the gene matches. Germline V lookup: CDR1 SQVTM, CDR2 ANQGSEA. The DNA of the CDR3 is TGCAGCGTTTTGGAGGGGGCATTTGGTGAAAAACTGTTTTTT. Protein product: CSVLEGAFGEKLFF.

The J gene is TRBJ2-7, the V gene TRBV28; D possibly corresponds to TRBD2 (5 bases). The CDR3 loop spans 12 amino acids. The germline CDR1 and CDR2 sequences are MDHEN and SYDVKM. V was pared by 3 bases and J by 3 bases, with 6 bases between. The CDR3 DNA reads as TGTGCCAGCAGTTTGACTAACTACGAGCAGTACTTC. Translating it yields CASSLTNYEQYF. The full variable domain, rest sourced from reference TRBV28 and TRBJ2-7, is DVKVTQSSRYLVKRTGEKVFLECVQDMDHENMFWYRQDPGLGLRLIYFSYDVKMKEKGDIPEGYSVSREKKERFSLILESASTNQTSMYLCASSLTNYEQYFGPGTRLTVT.

The V call is TRBV9, the J call TRBJ1-1, with D perhaps TRBD1 (5 bases). Germline V lookup: CDR1 SGDLS, CDR2 YYNGEE. The CDR3 extends over 13 amino acids. V was cut by 3 bases and J by 5 bases, with 11 bases left in between. The CDR3 spells CASSEIQGTEAFF. DNA of the CDR3: TGTGCCAGCAGCGAAATTCAGGGTACTGAAGCTTTCTTT.

The chain combines TRBV11-2 with TRBJ2-7; 7 bases line up with TRBD1. Germline V gene lookup returns CDR1 SGHAT and CDR2 FQNNGV. Germline trimming cut 5 bases from V and 2 bases from J; bases unmatched to any gene: 9. CDR3 length: 15 residues. The CDR3 loop is CASSITGEAAYEQYF. The DNA of the CDR3 is TGTGCCAGCAGCATTACAGGGGAAGCGGCCTACGAGCAGTACTTC. The full variable domain, rest sourced from reference TRBV11-2 and TRBJ2-7, is EAGVAQSPRYKIIEKRQSVAFWCNPISGHATLYWYQQILGQGPKLLIQFQNNGVVDDSQLPKDRFSAERLKGVDSTLKIQPAKLEDSAVYLCASSITGEAAYEQYFGPGTRLTVT.

The chain couples TRBV9 to TRBJ2-7, with D hard to call. Trimming pared 0 bases from V and 2 bases from J, leaving 12 bases between. The germline V gene encodes CDR1 SGDLS and CDR2 YYNGEE. This CDR3 comprises 15 residues. The DNA of the CDR3 is TGTGCCAGCAGCGTAGTTCCGGGTACTACCTACGAGCAGTACTTC. It yields the protein CASSVVPGTTYEQYF.

The chain couples TRBV4-3 to TRBJ2-7; 8 bases are shared with TRBD1. Per the germline V gene, CDR1 is LGHNA and CDR2 is YSLEER. V lost 0 bases, J lost 5 bases, and 9 bases stayed unmatched. This CDR3 has 16 residues. The CDR3: CASSQDWDRRLDEQYF. The CDR3 coding sequence is TGCGCCAGCAGCCAAGATTGGGACAGGCGACTGGACGAGCAGTACTTC.

The chain uses TRBV21-1 and TRBJ2-7; TRBD2, the table's D call, lacks a check against the DNA. TRBV21-1 is designated a pseudogene. This CDR3 region has 16 residues. CDR3 amino acids: CASSKVEGRVSYEQYF. The CDR3 DNA follows: TGTGCCAGCAGCAAAGTTGAGGGAAGGGTGTCCTACGAGCAGTACTTC.

The rearrangement joins TRBV10-2 to TRBJ1-6; 7 bases line up with TRBD1. This CDR3 contains 15 residues. CDR1 WSHSY and CDR2 SAAADI come from the germline V gene. The V and J ends lost 4 bases and 5 bases, in that order; junction bases with no gene match: 5. In DNA, the CDR3 is TGCGCCAGCAGTGCCGGGACAGCAAATAATTCACCCCTCCACTTT. It specifies CASSAGTANNSPLHF.

The chain has TRBV7-9 and TRBJ2-2; TRBD1 aligns across 7 bases. The CDR3 contains 14 residues. V lost 1 base, J lost 8 bases, and 4 bases stayed unmatched. The germline CDR1 and CDR2 sequences are SEHNR and FQNEAQ (reference sequence). CDR3 coding DNA: TGTGCCAGCAGCTTAGTACAGGGGCCGGGGGAGCTGTTTTTT. This gives the protein CASSLVQGPGELFF.

The rearrangement links TRBV24-1 to TRBJ2-5; D may be TRBD2 (6 bases). Trimming removed 5 bases at V and 5 bases at J, with 11 bases between. This CDR3 is 13 amino acids long. Germline assignment: CDR1 KGHDR and CDR2 SFDVKD. The CDR3 loop is CATSVGGDETQYF. The DNA for the CDR3 is TGTGCCACCAGTGTCGGAGGGGACGAGACCCAGTACTTC.

The chain employs TRBV11-2 and TRBJ2-5, with 9 bases identical to TRBD2. Trimming took 4 bases from V and 1 from J; bases not matched to a gene: 7. The CDR3 runs 16 residues. The germline V gene has CDR1 SGHAT and CDR2 FQNNGV. This CDR3 reads CASSSMAGGFQETQYF. CDR3 coding DNA: TGTGCCAGCAGCTCCATGGCGGGAGGGTTCCAAGAGACCCAGTACTTC.

This chain joins TRBV2 and TRBJ2-3; weak D call: TRBD2 (5 bases). This CDR3 is 15 amino acids long. V was cut by 4 bases and J by 2 bases, with 13 bases left in between. Germline V gene sequence: CDR1 SNHLY, CDR2 FYNNEI. CDR3 DNA sequence: TGTGCCAGCAGTGCTTGGCGGGCTTCCACAGATACGCAGTATTTT. As protein: CASSAWRASTDTQYF.

This clone appeared a few times. The rearrangement links TRBV19 to TRBJ1-5; D is undetermined. Germline assignment: CDR1 LNHDA and CDR2 SQIVND (reference sequence). With 3 bases removed from V and 0 bases from J, the gap between germline ends came to 6 bases. The CDR3 sequence is 14 residues long. CDR3 sequence: CASSMANSNQPQHF. The CDR3 bases are TGTGCCAGTAGTATGGCAAATAGCAATCAGCCCCAGCATTTT.

The chain recombines TRBV13 with TRBJ2-5, with D maybe TRBD1 (5 bases). CDR3 length equals 15 residues. Germline values: CDR1 PRHDT, CDR2 FYEKMQ (reference sequence). V lost 4 bases and J 9 bases, leaving 21 bases between the germline ends. The CDR3 is CASSSPDVSPGPQYF. The CDR3 DNA is TGTGCCAGCAGCTCACCGGACGTGTCCCCAGGGCCCCAGTACTTC.

The rearrangement joins TRBV28 to TRBJ1-2; D is perhaps TRBD1 (5 bases). The V end lost 4 bases, the J end lost 0 bases, and 15 bases lay between the germline ends. The CDR3 covers 16 residues. Germline CDR1 reads MDHEN; CDR2 reads SYDVKM. The CDR3 DNA sequence: TGTGCCAGCAGTTCAAGACAGACAGAAGCTAACTATGGCTACACCTTC. Its translation: CASSSRQTEANYGYTF.

This sequence joins TRBV28 and TRBJ2-1, with TRBD2 matching 14 bases. Per the germline V gene, CDR1 is MDHEN and CDR2 is SYDVKM. The J segment lost 6 bases and the V segment lost 2 bases, leaving 9 bases of the junction unmatched. CDR3 size: 18 residues. The CDR3 DNA follows: TGTGCCAGCAGTTTAGGGGGGGTAGGGACTAGCGGGAGCAATGAGCAGTTCTTC. The encoded protein is CASSLGGVGTSGSNEQFF.

The chain links TRBV9 to TRBJ2-1; 7 bases are a match to TRBD2. CDR1 is SGDLS, CDR2 YYNGEE, per germline. This CDR3 has 16 amino acids. V shed 0 bases and J 5 bases; nucleotides not matched to a gene: 8. The CDR3: CASSVGSAGINNEQFF. The CDR3 bases are TGTGCCAGCAGCGTAGGATCAGCGGGAATAAACAATGAGCAGTTCTTC.

CDR3 protein: CASSPGQGSSRYEQYF. The DNA for the CDR3 is TGTGCCAGCTCACCAGGACAGGGGTCCTCCCGCTACGAGCAGTACTTC. The J gene is TRBJ2-7, the V gene TRBV18; TRBD1 agrees at 9 bases. The trim removed 2 bases at V and 3 bases at J, leaving 8 bases unmatched. Germline V CDR1 and CDR2: KGHSH, LQKENI. The CDR3 spans 16 residues.

The V call is TRBV18, the J call TRBJ2-5; D not resolved. Germline CDR1 reads KGHSH; CDR2 reads LQKENI. V dropped 5 bases and J dropped 3 bases, with 10 bases sitting between them. The CDR3 is 13 amino acids. CDR3 DNA: TGTGCCAGCTCATCCCTCCTTGAAGAGACCCAGTACTTC. Protein sequence: CASSSLLEETQYF.